This TCR beta chain was sequenced in a study of blood T cell repertoires in COVID-19. Study information: The United States, Italy and Spain provided the acute and convalescent COVID-19 samples.

TCRdb keeps only in-frame clones here, not all; method: immunoSEQ multiplex PCR. This table has about 68,000 clones, about 85% appearing once. Trimming pared 6 bases from V and 5 bases from J, leaving 16 bases between. The CDR3 is made up of 15 amino acids. Germline V gene sequence: CDR1 MDHEN, CDR2 SYDVKM. Source material: peripheral blood. This sequence joins TRBV28 and TRBJ2-2, with D possibly TRBD2 on 6 matching bases. The sequence derives from a woman aged 45 to 65 with COVID-19, enrolled during active disease. For the CDR3, the DNA is TGTGCCAGCAGCCGAACGGGACTTACAACCGGGGAGCTGTTTTTT. Its translation is CASSRTGLTTGELFF.